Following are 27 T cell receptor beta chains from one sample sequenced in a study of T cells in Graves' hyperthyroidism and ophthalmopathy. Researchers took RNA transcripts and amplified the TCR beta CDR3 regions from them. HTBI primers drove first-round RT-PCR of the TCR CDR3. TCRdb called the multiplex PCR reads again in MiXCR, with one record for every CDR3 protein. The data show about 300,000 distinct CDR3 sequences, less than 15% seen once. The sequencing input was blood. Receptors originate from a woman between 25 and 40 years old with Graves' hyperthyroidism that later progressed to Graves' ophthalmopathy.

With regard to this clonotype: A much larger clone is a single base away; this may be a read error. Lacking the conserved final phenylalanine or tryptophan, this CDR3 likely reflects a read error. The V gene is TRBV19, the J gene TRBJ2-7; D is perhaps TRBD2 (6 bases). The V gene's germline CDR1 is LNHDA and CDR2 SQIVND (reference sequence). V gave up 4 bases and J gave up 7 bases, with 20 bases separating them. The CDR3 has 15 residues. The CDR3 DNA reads TGTGCCAGTAGTACCTCCCCGGGACTGGGGAGGGAGCAGTACCTC. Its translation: CASSTSPGLGREQYL.

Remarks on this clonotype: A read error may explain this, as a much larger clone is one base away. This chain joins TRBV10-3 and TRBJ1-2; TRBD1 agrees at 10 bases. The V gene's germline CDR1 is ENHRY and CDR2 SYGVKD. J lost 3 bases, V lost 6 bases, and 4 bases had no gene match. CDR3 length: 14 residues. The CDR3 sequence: CAIREGQGDYGYTF. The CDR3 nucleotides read TGTGCCATCAGAGAAGGACAGGGGGACTATGGCTACACCTTC.

CDR3: CASSDMQGGSNEQFF. The CDR3 DNA reads as TGTGCCAGCAGTGATATGCAGGGTGGTTCGAATGAGCAGTTCTTC. V and J are TRBV6-1 and TRBJ2-1; TRBD1 might be the D (5 bases). V shed 3 bases and J shed 7 bases, with 16 bases lying between them. The CDR3 contains 15 residues. CDR1 is MNHNS and CDR2 is SASEGT in the germline V gene.

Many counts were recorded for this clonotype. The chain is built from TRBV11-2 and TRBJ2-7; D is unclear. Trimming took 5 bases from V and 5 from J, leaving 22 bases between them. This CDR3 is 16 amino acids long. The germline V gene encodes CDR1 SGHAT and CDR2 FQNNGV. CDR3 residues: CASSIYDSGPPNEQYF. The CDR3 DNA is TGTGCCAGCAGCATCTACGACTCCGGGCCACCCAACGAGCAGTACTTC.

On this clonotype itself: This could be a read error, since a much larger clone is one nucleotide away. The CDR3 sequence: CASQLSGVAGYSTDTQYF. Written as DNA, the CDR3 is TGTGCCAGCCAACTATCAGGGGTGGCGGGATATAGCACAGATACGCAGTATTTT. The chain has TRBV27 and TRBJ2-3; D tentatively fits TRBD1 or TRBD2 (6 bases each). Per the germline V gene, CDR1 is MNHEY and CDR2 is SMNVEV (reference sequence). Trimming pared 8 bases from V and 0 bases from J, leaving 24 bases between. The CDR3 extends over 18 amino acids.

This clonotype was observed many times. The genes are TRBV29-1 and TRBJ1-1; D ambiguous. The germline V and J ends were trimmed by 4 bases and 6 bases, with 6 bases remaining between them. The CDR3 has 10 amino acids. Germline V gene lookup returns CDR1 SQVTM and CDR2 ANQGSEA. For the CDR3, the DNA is TGCAGCGTTGGGGGAGCTGAAGCTTTCTTT. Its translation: CSVGGAEAFF.

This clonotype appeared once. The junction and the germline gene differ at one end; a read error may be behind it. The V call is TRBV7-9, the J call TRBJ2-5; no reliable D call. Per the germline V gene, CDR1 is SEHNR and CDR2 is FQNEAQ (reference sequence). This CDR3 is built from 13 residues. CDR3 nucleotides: TGTGCCAGCGGCTTAAGTCCCGAGGAGACCCAGTACTTC. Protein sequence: CASGLSPEETQYF.

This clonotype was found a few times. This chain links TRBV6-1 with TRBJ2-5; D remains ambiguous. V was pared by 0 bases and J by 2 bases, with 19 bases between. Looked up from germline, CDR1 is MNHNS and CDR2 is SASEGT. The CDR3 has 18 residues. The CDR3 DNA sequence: TGTGCCAGCAGTGAAGCGCTGAGGATGAGGCTGACACAAGAGACCCAGTACTTC. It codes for CASSEALRMRLTQETQYF.

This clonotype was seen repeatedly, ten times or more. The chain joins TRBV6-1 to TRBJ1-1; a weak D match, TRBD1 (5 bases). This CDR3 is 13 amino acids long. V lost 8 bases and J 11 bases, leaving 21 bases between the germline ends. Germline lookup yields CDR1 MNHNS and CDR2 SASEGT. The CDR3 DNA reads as TGTGCCAGCGGCCCCCAAGAGGGGATCAAGGCTTTCTTT. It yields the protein CASGPQEGIKAFF.

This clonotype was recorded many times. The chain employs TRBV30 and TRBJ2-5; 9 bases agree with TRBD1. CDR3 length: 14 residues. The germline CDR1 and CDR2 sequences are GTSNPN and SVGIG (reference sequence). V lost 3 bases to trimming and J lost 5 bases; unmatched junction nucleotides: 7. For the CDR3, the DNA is TGTGCCTGGAGCCCGGGACAGGGTAGGGAGACCCAGTACTTC. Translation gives CAWSPGQGRETQYF.

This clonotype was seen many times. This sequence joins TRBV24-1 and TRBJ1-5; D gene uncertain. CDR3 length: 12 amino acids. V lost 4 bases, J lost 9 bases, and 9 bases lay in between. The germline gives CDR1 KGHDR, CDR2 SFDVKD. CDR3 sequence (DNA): TGTGCCACCAGTGACCTTCGGGGGCCCCAGCATTTT. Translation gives CATSDLRGPQHF.

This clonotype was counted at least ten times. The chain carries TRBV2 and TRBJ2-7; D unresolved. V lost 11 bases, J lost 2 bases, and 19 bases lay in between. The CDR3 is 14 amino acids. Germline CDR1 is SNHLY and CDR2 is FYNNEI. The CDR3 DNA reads TGTGCCCGCAAAACCCCTGACAAAGCCTACGAGCAGTACTTC. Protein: CARKTPDKAYEQYF.

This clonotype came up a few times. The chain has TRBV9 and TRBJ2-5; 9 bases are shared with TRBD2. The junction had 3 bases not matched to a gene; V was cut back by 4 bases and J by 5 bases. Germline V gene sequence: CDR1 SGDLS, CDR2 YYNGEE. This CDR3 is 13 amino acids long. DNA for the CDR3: TGTGCCAGCAGCCTAGCGGGATCTGAGACCCAGTACTTC. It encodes CASSLAGSETQYF. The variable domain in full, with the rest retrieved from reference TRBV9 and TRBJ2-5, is DSGVTQTPKHLITATGQRVTLRCSPRSGDLSVYWYQQSLDQGLQFLIQYYNGEERAKGNILERFSAQQFPDLHSELNLSSLELGDSALYFCASSLAGSETQYFGPGTRLLVL.

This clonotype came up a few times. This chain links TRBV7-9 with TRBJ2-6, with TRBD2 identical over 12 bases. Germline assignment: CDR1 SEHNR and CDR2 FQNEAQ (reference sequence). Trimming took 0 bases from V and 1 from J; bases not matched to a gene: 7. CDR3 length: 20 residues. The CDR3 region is CASSLAIRGLAGSGANVLTF. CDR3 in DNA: TGTGCCAGCAGCTTAGCTATTAGGGGACTAGCGGGTTCTGGGGCCAACGTCCTGACTTTC.

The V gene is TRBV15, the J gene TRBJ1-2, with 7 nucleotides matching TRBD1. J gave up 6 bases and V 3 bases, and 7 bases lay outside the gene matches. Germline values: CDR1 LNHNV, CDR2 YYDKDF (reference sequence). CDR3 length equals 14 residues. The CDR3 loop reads CATSRPGQQNGYTF. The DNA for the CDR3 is TGTGCCACCAGCAGGCCGGGACAGCAAAATGGCTACACCTTC.

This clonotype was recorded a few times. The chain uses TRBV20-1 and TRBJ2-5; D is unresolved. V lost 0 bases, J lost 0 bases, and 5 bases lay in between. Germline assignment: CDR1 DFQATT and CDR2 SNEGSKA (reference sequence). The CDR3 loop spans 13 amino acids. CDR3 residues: CSARELYQETQYF. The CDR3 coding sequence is TGCAGTGCTAGAGAACTGTACCAAGAGACCCAGTACTTC.

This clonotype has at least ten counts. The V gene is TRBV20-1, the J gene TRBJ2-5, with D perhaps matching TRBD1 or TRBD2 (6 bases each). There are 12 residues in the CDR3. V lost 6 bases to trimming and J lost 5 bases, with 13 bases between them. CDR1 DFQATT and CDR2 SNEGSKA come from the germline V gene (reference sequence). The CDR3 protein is CSAHREDETQYF. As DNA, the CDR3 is TGCAGTGCCCACAGGGAGGACGAGACCCAGTACTTC.

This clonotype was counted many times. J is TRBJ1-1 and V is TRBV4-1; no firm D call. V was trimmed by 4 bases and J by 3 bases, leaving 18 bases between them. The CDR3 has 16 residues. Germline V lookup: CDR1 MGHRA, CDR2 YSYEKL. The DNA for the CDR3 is TGCGCCAGCAGCCCCGGTACCAGGCACTCAGACACTGAAGCTTTCTTT. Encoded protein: CASSPGTRHSDTEAFF.

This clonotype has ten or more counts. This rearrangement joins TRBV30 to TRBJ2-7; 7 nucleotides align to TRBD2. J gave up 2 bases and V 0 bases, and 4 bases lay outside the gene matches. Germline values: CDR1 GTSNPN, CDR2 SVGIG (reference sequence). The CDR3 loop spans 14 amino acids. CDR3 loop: CAWSVGLAAYEQYF. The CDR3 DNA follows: TGTGCCTGGAGTGTTGGGCTAGCGGCCTACGAGCAGTACTTC. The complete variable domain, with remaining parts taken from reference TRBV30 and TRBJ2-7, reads SQTIHQWPATLVQPVGSPLSLECTVEGTSNPNLYWYRQAAGRGLQLLFYSVGIGQISSEVPQNLSASRPQDRQFILSSKKLLLSDSGFYLCAWSVGLAAYEQYFGPGTRLTVT.

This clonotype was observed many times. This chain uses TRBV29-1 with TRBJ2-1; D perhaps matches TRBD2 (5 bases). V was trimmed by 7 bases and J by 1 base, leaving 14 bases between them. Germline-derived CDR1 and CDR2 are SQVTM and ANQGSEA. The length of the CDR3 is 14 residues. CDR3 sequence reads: CSAVMGGSYNEQFF. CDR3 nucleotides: TGCAGCGCCGTAATGGGCGGGTCCTACAATGAGCAGTTCTTC.

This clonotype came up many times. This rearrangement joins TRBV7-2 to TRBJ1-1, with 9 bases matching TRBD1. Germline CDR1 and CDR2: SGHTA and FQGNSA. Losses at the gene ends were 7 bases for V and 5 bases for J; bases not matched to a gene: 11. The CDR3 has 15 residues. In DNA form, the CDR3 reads TGTGCCAGCACCCTAGAGGGGACAGGGACGACTGAAGCTTTCTTT. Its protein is CASTLEGTGTTEAFF.

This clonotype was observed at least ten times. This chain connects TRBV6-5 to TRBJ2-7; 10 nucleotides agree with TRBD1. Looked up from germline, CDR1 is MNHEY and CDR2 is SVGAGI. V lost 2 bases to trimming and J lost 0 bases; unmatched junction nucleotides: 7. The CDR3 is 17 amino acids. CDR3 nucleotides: TGTGCCAGCAGTTACGGGACAGGGGCTGCTAGCTCCTACGAGCAGTACTTC. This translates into CASSYGTGAASSYEQYF.

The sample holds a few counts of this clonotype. The CDR3 coding sequence is TGTGCCAGCAGCCAGACTAGTACCAACTCCTACGAGCAGTACTTC. Residues: CASSQTSTNSYEQYF. V and J are TRBV4-2 and TRBJ2-7, with D perhaps TRBD2 (6 bases). The CDR3 sequence is 15 residues long. Germline values: CDR1 LGHNA, CDR2 YNFKEQ. V was shortened by 3 bases and J by 0 bases, with 12 bases between the two germline ends.

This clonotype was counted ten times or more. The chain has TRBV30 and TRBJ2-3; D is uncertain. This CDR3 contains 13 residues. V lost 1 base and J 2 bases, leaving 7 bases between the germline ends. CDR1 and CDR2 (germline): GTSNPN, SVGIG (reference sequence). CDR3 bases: TGTGCCTGGAGTGCGTCCCACACAGATACGCAGTATTTT. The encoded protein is CAWSASHTDTQYF. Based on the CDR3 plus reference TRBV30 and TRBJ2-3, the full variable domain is SQTIHQWPATLVQPVGSPLSLECTVEGTSNPNLYWYRQAAGRGLQLLFYSVGIGQISSEVPQNLSASRPQDRQFILSSKKLLLSDSGFYLCAWSASHTDTQYFGPGTRLTVL.

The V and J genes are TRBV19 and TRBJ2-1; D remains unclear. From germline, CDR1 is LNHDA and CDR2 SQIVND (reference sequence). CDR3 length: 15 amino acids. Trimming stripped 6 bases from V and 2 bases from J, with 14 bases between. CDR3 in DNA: TGTGCCAGTAGCCTGGGTGGAGAGGCCTACAATGAGCAGTTCTTC. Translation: CASSLGGEAYNEQFF. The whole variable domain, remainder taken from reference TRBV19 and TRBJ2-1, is DGGITQSPKYLFRKEGQNVTLSCEQNLNHDAMYWYRQDPGQGLRLIYYSQIVNDFQKGDIAEGYSVSREKKESFPLTVTSAQKNPTAFYLCASSLGGEAYNEQFFGPGTRLTVL.

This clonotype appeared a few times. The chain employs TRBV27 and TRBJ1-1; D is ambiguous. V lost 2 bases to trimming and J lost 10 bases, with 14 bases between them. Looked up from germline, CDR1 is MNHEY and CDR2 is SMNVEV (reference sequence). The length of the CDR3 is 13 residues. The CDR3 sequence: CASSLGKIPLAFF. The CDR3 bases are TGTGCCAGCAGTTTAGGTAAGATCCCGTTAGCTTTCTTT.

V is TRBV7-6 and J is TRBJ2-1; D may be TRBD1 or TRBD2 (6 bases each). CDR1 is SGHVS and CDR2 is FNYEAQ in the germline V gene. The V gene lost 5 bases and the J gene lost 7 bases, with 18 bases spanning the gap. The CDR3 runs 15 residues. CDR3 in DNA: TGTGCCAGCAGCCCGACCGGGGGCTCGAAGAATGAGCAGTTCTTC. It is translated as CASSPTGGSKNEQFF. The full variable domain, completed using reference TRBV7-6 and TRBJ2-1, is GAGVSQSPRYKVTKRGQDVALRCDPISGHVSLYWYRQALGQGPEFLTYFNYEAQQDKSGLPNDRFSAERPEGSISTLTIQRTEQRDSAMYRCASSPTGGSKNEQFFGPGTRLTVL.